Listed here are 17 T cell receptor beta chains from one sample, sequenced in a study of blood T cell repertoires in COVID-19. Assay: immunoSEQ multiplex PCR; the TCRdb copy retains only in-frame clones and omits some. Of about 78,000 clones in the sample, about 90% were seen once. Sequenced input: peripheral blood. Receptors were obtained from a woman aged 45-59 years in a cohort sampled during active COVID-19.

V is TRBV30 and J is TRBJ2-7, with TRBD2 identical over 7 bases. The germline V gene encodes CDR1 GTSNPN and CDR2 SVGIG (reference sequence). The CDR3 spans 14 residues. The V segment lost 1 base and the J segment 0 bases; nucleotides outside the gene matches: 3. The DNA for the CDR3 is TGTGCCTGGAGTGAGGGAGGGATCTCCTACGAGCAGTACTTC. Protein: CAWSEGGISYEQYF.

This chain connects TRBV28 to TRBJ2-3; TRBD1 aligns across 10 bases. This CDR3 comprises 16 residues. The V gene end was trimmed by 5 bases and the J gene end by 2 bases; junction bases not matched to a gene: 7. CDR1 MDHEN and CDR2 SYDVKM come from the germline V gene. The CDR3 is CASSPPDRGFTDTQYF. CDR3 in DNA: TGTGCCAGCAGTCCCCCGGACAGGGGGTTCACAGATACGCAGTATTTT.

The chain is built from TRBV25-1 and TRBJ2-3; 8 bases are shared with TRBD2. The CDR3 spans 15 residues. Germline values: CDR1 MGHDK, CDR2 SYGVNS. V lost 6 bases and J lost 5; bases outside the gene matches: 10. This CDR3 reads CASRESGTRGDTQYF. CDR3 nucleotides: TGTGCCAGCAGAGAGTCCGGGACTAGAGGAGATACGCAGTATTTT.

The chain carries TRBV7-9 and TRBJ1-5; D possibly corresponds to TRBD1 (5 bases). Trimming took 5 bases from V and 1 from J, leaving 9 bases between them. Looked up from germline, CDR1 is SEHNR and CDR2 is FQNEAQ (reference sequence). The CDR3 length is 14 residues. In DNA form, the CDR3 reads TGTGCCAGCAGCGGTGACAGCAGCAATCAGCCCCAGCATTTT. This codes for CASSGDSSNQPQHF.

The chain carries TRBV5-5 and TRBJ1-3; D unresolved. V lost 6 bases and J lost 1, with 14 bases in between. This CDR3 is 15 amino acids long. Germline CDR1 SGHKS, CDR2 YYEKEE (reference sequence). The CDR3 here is CASTRTGRSGNTIYF. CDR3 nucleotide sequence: TGTGCCAGCACCCGAACGGGGAGATCTGGAAACACCATATATTTT.

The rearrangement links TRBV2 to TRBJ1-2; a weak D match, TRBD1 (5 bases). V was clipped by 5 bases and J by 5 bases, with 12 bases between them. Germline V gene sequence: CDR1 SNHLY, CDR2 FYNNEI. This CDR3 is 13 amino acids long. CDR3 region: CASSIWDLYGYTF. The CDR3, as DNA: TGTGCCAGCAGTATATGGGACTTATATGGCTACACCTTC.

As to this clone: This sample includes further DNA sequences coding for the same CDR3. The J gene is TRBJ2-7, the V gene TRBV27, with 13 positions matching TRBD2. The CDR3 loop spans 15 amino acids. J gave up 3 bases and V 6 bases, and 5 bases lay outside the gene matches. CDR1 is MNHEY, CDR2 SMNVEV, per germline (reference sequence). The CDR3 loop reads CASRSGLAGLYEQYF. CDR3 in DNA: TGTGCCAGCAGGTCGGGACTAGCGGGACTCTACGAGCAGTACTTC.

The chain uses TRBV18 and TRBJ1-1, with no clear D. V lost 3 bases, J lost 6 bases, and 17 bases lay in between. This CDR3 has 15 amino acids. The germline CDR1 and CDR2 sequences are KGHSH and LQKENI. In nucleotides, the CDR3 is TGTGCCAGCTCACCGATCGAAGGTATTGAGGCTGAAGCTTTCTTT. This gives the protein CASSPIEGIEAEAFF.

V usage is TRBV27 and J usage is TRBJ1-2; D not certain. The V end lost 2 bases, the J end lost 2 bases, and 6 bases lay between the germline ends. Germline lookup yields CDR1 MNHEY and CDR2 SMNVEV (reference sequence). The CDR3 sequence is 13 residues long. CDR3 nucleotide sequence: TGTGCCAGCAGTTTAGTTCAGAACTATGGCTACACCTTC. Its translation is CASSLVQNYGYTF.

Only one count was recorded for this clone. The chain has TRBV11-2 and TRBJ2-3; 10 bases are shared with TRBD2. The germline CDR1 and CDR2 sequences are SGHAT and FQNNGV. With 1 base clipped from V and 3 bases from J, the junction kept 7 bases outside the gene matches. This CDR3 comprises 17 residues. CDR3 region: CASSLVASGRATDTQYF. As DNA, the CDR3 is TGTGCCAGCAGCTTAGTGGCTAGCGGGAGAGCAACAGATACGCAGTATTTT.

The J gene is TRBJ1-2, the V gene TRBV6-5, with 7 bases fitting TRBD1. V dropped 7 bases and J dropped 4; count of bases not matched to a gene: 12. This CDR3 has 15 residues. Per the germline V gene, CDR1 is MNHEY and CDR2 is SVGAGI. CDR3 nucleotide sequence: TGTGCCAGCATGGAGGGGGCCTCTACTTTCTATGGCTACACCTTC. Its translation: CASMEGASTFYGYTF.

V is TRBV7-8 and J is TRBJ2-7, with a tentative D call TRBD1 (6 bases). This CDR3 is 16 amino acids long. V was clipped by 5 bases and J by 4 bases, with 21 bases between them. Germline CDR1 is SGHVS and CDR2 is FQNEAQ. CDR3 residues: CASSREAVPRGYEQYF. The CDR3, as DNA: TGTGCCAGCAGCCGAGAAGCAGTACCAAGGGGGTACGAGCAGTACTTC.

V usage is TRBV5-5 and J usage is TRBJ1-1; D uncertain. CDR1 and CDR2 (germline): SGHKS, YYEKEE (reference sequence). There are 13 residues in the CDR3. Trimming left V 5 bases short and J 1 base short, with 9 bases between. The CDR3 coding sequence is TGTGCCAGCAGTTTCACACGGAACACTGAAGCTTTCTTT. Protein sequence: CASSFTRNTEAFF.

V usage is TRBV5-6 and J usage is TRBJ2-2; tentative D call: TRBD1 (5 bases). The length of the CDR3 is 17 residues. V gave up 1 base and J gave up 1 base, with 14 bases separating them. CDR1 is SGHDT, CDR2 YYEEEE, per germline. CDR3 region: CASSLRYRLENTGELFF. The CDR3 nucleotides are TGTGCCAGCAGCTTGAGGTACAGGCTTGAGAACACCGGGGAGCTGTTTTTT.

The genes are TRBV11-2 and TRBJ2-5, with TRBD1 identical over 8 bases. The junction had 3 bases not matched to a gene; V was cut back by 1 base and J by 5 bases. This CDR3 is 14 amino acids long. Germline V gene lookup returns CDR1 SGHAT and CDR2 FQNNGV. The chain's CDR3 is CASSLARGRETQYF. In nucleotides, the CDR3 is TGTGCCAGCAGCTTAGCCAGGGGGCGGGAGACCCAGTACTTC.

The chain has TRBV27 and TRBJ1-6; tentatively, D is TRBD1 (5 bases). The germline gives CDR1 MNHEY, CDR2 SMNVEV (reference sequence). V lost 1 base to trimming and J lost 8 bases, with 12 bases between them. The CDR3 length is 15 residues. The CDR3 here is CASSLYPFRDSPLHF. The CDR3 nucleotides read TGTGCCAGCAGTTTATATCCCTTCAGGGATTCACCCCTCCACTTT.

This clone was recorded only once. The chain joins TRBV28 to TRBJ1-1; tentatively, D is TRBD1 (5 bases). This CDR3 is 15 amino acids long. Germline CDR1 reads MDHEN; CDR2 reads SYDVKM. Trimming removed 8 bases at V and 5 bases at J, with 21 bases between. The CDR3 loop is CASSLGRAGGTEAFF. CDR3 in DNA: TGTGCCAGCTCCCTAGGACGGGCGGGGGGGACTGAAGCTTTCTTT.